This T cell receptor (beta chain) was profiled in a study of shared clonotypes between healthy human individuals. In regard to this clone: Its antigen remains unknown.

Findings of the study overall: The low donor count limited represented genetic and exposure-history diversity.

Produced via immunoSEQ multiplex PCR; TCRdb's table is partial and in-frame only. There are 2 million to 3 million clones in the sample; over 85% occur only once, and around 0.37% lies in the top ten. Trimming took 4 bases from V and 14 from J, leaving 18 bases between them. The length of the CDR3 is 12 residues. The germline gives CDR1 SGHTS, CDR2 YDEGEE. Source material: naive CD4+ T cells from PBMCs. Subset specified: CD45RA+ positively selected. This chain joins TRBV5-8 and TRBJ2-5, with a possible D match to TRBD1 (6 bases). The TCR originated in a man younger than 30 in good health. Some clones in this sample may be carry-over from other donors' samples. Written as DNA, the CDR3 is TGTGCCAGCAGCCTCCCCGACAGGCCAATATACTTC. Amino acids: CASSLPDRPIYF.